This entry lists 17 T cell receptor beta chains sequenced from one sample in a study of blood T cell repertoires in COVID-19. The assay was immunoSEQ multiplex PCR, and TCRdb's table has in-frame clones only and misses some. The repertoire holds 160,000 or so clones, with 75% to 85% as singletons. Specimen: peripheral blood. These receptors came from a man aged 60 to 75 with acute or convalescent COVID-19.

This chain links TRBV4-2 with TRBJ2-5; 15 positions agree with TRBD2. The V segment lost 0 bases and the J segment 4 bases; nucleotides outside the gene matches: 9. The CDR3 totals 19 residues. The germline gives CDR1 LGHNA, CDR2 YNFKEQ. This chain's CDR3 is CASSQDGGLAGGLGETQYF. The CDR3, as DNA: TGTGCCAGCAGCCAAGATGGAGGACTAGCGGGAGGGCTCGGAGAGACCCAGTACTTC.

The chain has TRBV9 and TRBJ1-2; 7 bases match TRBD1. Germline V CDR1 and CDR2: SGDLS, YYNGEE. This CDR3 region has 14 residues. The V segment lost 1 base and the J segment 3 bases; nucleotides outside the gene matches: 3. The CDR3 reads CASSVSGTDYGYTF. The CDR3 DNA sequence: TGTGCCAGCAGCGTATCCGGGACAGACTATGGCTACACCTTC.

J is TRBJ1-2 and V is TRBV10-3; 8 bases align to TRBD1. Germline CDR1 ENHRY, CDR2 SYGVKD. The CDR3 is made up of 16 amino acids. V dropped 0 bases and J dropped 7; count of bases not matched to a gene: 10. CDR3: CAISESLTGAQGGYTF. CDR3 in DNA: TGTGCCATCAGTGAGTCGTTGACAGGGGCCCAAGGTGGCTACACCTTC.

The chain employs TRBV24-1 and TRBJ2-7; possible D gene TRBD2, 5 bases. CDR3 length: 13 residues. The V and J ends lost 1 base and 12 bases respectively, with 15 bases between them. Germline V lookup: CDR1 KGHDR, CDR2 SFDVKD. DNA of the CDR3: TGTGCCACCAGTGATTTTTCGGGATCTCGTCGGTACTTC. As protein: CATSDFSGSRRYF.

The chain couples TRBV28 to TRBJ1-5; maybe TRBD1 (5 bases). The germline CDR1 and CDR2 sequences are MDHEN and SYDVKM. The CDR3 is 13 residues long. V dropped 4 bases and J dropped 1 base, with 5 bases sitting between them. CDR3 in amino acids: CASSSGSNQPQHF. Here the CDR3 DNA reads TGTGCCAGCAGTTCAGGGAGCAATCAGCCCCAGCATTTT.

CDR3 DNA: TGTGCCAGCAGCGTGTTGACAGGTGCTGGAAACACCATATATTTT. Translation: CASSVLTGAGNTIYF. The J gene is TRBJ1-3, the V gene TRBV9, with a weak D call TRBD1 (6 bases). The CDR3 has 15 residues. Trimming took 2 bases from V and 2 from J, leaving 11 bases between them. Germline CDR1 reads SGDLS; CDR2 reads YYNGEE.

This clone occurred once. The J gene is TRBJ2-7, the V gene TRBV23-1, with 9 bases matching TRBD1. TRBV23-1 is treated as an ORF (open reading frame) with a function not yet certain. V shed 3 bases, J shed 6 bases, and the junction held 6 bases outside the gene matches. The CDR3 has 14 residues. CDR3 sequence reads: CASSHVDRGGEQYF. CDR3 nucleotides: TGCGCCAGCAGTCACGTGGACAGGGGTGGCGAGCAGTACTTC.

This sequence joins TRBV29-1 and TRBJ1-1; 10 nucleotides line up with TRBD1. Trimming took 3 bases from V and 8 from J; bases not matched to a gene: 6. CDR1 SQVTM and CDR2 ANQGSEA come from the germline V gene. The CDR3 is 13 amino acids. The CDR3, as DNA: TGCAGCGTTGAGAAGGACAGGGGGTCGGAAGCTTTCTTT. Encoded protein: CSVEKDRGSEAFF.

The V and J genes are TRBV7-9 and TRBJ2-2; possible D gene TRBD1, 5 bases. Germline V gene data show CDR1 as SEHNR and CDR2 as FQNEAQ (reference sequence). Trimming pared 4 bases from V and 5 bases from J, leaving 11 bases between. There are 14 residues in the CDR3. The CDR3 DNA sequence: TGTGCCAGCAGCTCGCCGACAGCTACCGGGGAGCTGTTTTTT. Translated: CASSSPTATGELFF.

This chain joins TRBV5-8 and TRBJ2-3; 9 bases are shared with TRBD2. This CDR3 is 15 amino acids long. The V segment lost 4 bases and the J segment 2 bases; nucleotides outside the gene matches: 5. The germline V gene encodes CDR1 SGHTS and CDR2 YDEGEE. The CDR3 loop reads CASSLAGLNTDTQYF. Written as DNA, the CDR3 is TGTGCCAGCAGCCTAGCGGGACTAAACACAGATACGCAGTATTTT.

This clone has just a few counts. V and J are TRBV15 and TRBJ2-5, with D possibly matching TRBD1 (5 bases). Germline CDR1 LNHNV, CDR2 YYDKDF (reference sequence). CDR3 length equals 14 residues. V lost 3 bases, J lost 9 bases, and 17 bases lay in between. CDR3 amino acids: CATSSRQTGVAQYF. For the CDR3, the DNA is TGTGCCACCAGCAGTAGACAGACCGGAGTGGCCCAGTACTTC.

This chain uses TRBV6-5 with TRBJ1-3; TRBD1 matches at 8 bases. Germline CDR1 is MNHEY and CDR2 is SVGAGI. The CDR3 totals 16 residues. With 4 bases clipped from V and 0 bases from J, the junction kept 5 bases outside the gene matches. CDR3 region: CASSWGQASSGNTIYF. In DNA form, the CDR3 reads TGTGCCAGCAGTTGGGGACAGGCCTCCTCTGGAAACACCATATATTTT.

The chain uses TRBV19 and TRBJ2-3; TRBD2 aligns across 7 bases. Per the germline V gene, CDR1 is LNHDA and CDR2 is SQIVND (reference sequence). The length of the CDR3 is 17 residues. V shed 5 bases, J shed 2 bases, and the junction held 13 bases outside the gene matches. The CDR3 DNA is TGTGCCAGTAGTCTCTTCCCTCTAGCGGACAACACAGATACGCAGTATTTT. Translated: CASSLFPLADNTDTQYF.

This rearrangement joins TRBV9 to TRBJ1-3, with TRBD1 matching over 10 bases. The CDR3 covers 15 residues. After removal of 3 bases from V and 2 bases from J, the junction contained 2 bases not matched to a gene. CDR1 is SGDLS, CDR2 YYNGEE, per germline. This CDR3 reads CASSGGQGAGNTIYF. CDR3 bases: TGTGCCAGCAGCGGCGGACAGGGGGCTGGAAACACCATATATTTT.

The chain employs TRBV9 and TRBJ2-1; TRBD1 aligns across 12 bases. The CDR3 runs 14 residues. V lost 5 bases to trimming and J lost 13 bases; unmatched junction nucleotides: 10. Germline lookup yields CDR1 SGDLS and CDR2 YYNGEE. The CDR3 spells CASSDTGTGGAQFF. In DNA, the CDR3 is TGTGCCAGCAGTGACACCGGGACAGGGGGCGCTCAGTTCTTC.

The chain carries TRBV9 and TRBJ2-3; no reliable D call. Looked up from germline, CDR1 is SGDLS and CDR2 is YYNGEE. This CDR3 comprises 14 residues. Between the trimmed V and J ends, which lost 6 bases and 0 bases, there was a span of 11 bases. CDR3 residues: CASTSLTSTDTQYF. The CDR3 DNA is TGTGCCAGCACTTCGTTAACTAGCACAGATACGCAGTATTTT.

The rearrangement links TRBV3-1 (or the pseudogene TRBV3-2) to TRBJ1-4; 12 bases match TRBD1. J was trimmed by 7 bases and V by 6 bases; bases with no gene match: 15. This CDR3 comprises 18 residues. CDR1 and CDR2 (germline): LGHDT, YNNKEL (reference sequence). CDR3 coding DNA: TGTGCCAGCAGGCCCTACGGGACAGGGGGCATGGGAGCTGAAAAACTGTTTTTT. This gives the protein CASRPYGTGGMGAEKLFF.